The present TCR beta chain was sequenced within a study of shared clonotypes between healthy human individuals. Deletions cut 4 bases from V and 1 base from J, with 1 base between. This CDR3 is built from 11 residues. The germline CDR1 and CDR2 sequences are SNHLY and FYNNEI. This clone was counted only a few times. Genomic DNA of every subset was divided equally among multiple immunoSEQ plates. Sequencing was performed with immunoSEQ multiplex PCR; in TCRdb, only in-frame clones are kept and a portion is missing. In the table there are around 700,000 clones, 60% to 80% of which are singletons. Sequencing input: memory CD4+ T cells sorted from blood. Subset defined: CD45RA-negative fraction. The TCR was taken from a woman under 40 in good health. The chain employs TRBV2 and TRBJ1-2; no clear D gene. CDR3 sequence: CASSVNYGYTF. For the CDR3, the DNA is TGTGCCAGCAGTGTTAACTATGGCTACACCTTC.